This paragraph reports one T cell receptor (beta chain). Its recognized antigen is unknown. No base quality values were provided; no much bigger clone lies one nucleotide off. CDR1 and CDR2 are read off the germline V gene as SGHVS and FNYEAQ. V and J lose 1 base and 4 bases, and a span of 17 bases separates them. Measured from the cysteine to the phenylalanine, the CDR3 is 17 residues long. The entry retains the CDR3 DNA only, 51 bases that are in frame from base 1. This sample was included in a study of blood T cells in healthy people across ages (dated by TCRdb to about 2015). Context from the whole study: In model experiments, template switching captured roughly one uniquely barcoded TCR beta cDNA molecule for every two T cells. To track age-related changes in TCR beta repertoire diversity, the study relied on deep sequencing normalized with unique cDNA molecular identifiers. Four age groups were formed from the donors: young (average approximately 15 years), middle-aged (around 40), aged (62) and long-lived (roughly 88). To avoid experimental bias, donors of different ages were distributed randomly across sequencing lanes. For two donors (one aged 18 to 29 and one aged 80 or older), the study analyzed two additional independent replicas of 1 million unique cDNA reads from the same blood draw.

Library generation was performed with 5' RACE. The reads were generated on an Illumina HiSeq 2500. A second roughly 6 to 12 cycle PCR used a sample-barcoded 5' primer and a J-beta primer mix. Each TCR beta cDNA molecule received a unique molecular identifier from a template-switch 5' adaptor carrying 12 random nucleotides. Each sample yielded at least 3 million CDR3-containing paired-end reads. First-strand cDNA was synthesized from all RNA with the Mint cDNA synthesis kit, primed by a TRBC-specific oligonucleotide. Following uracil-DNA glycosylase treatment, a first 18-cycle PCR with universal primers M1SS and BC2_uni_R was performed on all cDNA. Processing in the source paper ran as follows. Normalization of each sample was performed by random selection of 1 million high-quality reads, each carrying a distinct molecular identifier. Reads with shared molecular identifiers were discarded instead of being binned into consensus sequences. CDR3 identification, clonotype clustering and error correction used MiTCR with a Q25 quality threshold and the strictest error-elimination algorithm. A nonparametric unseen species model with Euler transformation was used to estimate lower-bound total TCR beta diversity. TCRdb reran the public reads through fastp at Q25 and MiXCR, keeping productive beta chains. Rows with a matching CDR3 protein are joined into one entry that keeps the most common DNA and genes. TCRdb, not the original authors, processed these V and J calls. In all, the sample holds 1.5 million to 2 million distinct CDR3 sequences, and 28% of those were seen once. The ten largest clones capture 7.7% of the sample.

Systemically healthy Caucasian individuals from Russia, some 36 in total and aged roughly 6 to 100 years, were included as donors. Each donor gave approximately 9.3 milliliters of peripheral blood, collected into EDTA-treated Vacutainer tubes. Ficoll-Paque density-gradient centrifugation was used to isolate PBMCs, with at least 7 million per sample. Total RNA was extracted from PBMCs with Trizol reagent, with at least 5.5 micrograms obtained per sample. For every donor, an aliquot of PBMCs went through flow cytometry to measure the percentages of naive CD45RAhigh/CD27high T cells. Broader findings and caveats from the paper: Because the CMV infection status of the donors was unknown, age-related changes in expanded clonotypes may potentially have been confounded. Observed TCR beta diversity per million T cells fell roughly linearly with age, and a significant reduction was already apparent by age about 43. Estimates of total diversity from one million sequenced T cells were regarded as lower bounds and underestimates. Since profiling was done on bulk unsorted PBMCs, naive and antigen-experienced compartments could not be conclusively compared. A strong correlation was found between observed TCR beta diversity and the percentage of naive T cells measured by flow cytometry. Compared with the aged group, the long-lived group had more naive CD4+ T cells, fewer expanded clones and increased TCR diversity, a pattern suggesting age selection.

The sequence links TRBV7-6 to TRBJ1-5; the D region possibly corresponds to TRBD1 (6 bases align). The clonotype originates from a woman aged 25-40 years in good health. The sequencing input was blood. The DNA reads as follows: TGTGCCAGCAGCTTAGGGATAGGTGGACAGCAAAATCAGCCCCAGCATTTT. It specifies CASSLGIGGQQNQPQHF.